A single count supports the clone carrying this T cell receptor beta chain. This sample is drawn from a study of shared clonotypes between healthy human individuals. TCRdb's table, derived via immunoSEQ multiplex PCR, lists solely in-frame clones and lacks some. The sample yields approximately 320,000 clones, over 75% seen once. The clonotype comes from a man between 18 and 35 years old in good health. Sequenced input: memory CD8+ T cells sorted from blood. Subset described: CD45RO+ cells pooled with CCR7-negative TemRA cells.

DNA of the CDR3: TGTGCCAGCAGCTTAGAAGAGCGGGGGGGACCCTACAATGAGCAGTTCTTC. It translates to CASSLEERGGPYNEQFF. The J gene is TRBJ2-1, the V gene TRBV7-8, with 10 bases lining up with TRBD2. V lost 1 base and J lost 2; bases outside the gene matches: 5. Looked up from germline, CDR1 is SGHVS and CDR2 is FQNEAQ. There are 17 residues in the CDR3.